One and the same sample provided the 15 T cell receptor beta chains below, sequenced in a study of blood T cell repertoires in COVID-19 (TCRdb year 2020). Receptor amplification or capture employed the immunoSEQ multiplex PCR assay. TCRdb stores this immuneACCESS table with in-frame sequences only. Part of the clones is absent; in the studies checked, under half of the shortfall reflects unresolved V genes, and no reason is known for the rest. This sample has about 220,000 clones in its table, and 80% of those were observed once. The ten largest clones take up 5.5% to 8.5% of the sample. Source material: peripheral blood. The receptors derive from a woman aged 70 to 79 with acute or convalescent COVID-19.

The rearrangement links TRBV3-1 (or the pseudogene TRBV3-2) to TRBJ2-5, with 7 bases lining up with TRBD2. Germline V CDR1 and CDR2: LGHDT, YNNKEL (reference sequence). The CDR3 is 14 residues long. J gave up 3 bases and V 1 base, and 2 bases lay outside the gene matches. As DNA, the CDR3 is TGTGCCAGCAGCCAAGTGGGGGGGGAAGAGACCCAGTACTTC. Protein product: CASSQVGGEETQYF.

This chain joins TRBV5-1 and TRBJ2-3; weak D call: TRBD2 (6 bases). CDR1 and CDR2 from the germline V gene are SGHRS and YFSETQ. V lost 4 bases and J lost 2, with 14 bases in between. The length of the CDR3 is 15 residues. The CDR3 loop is CASSPGGADTDTQYF. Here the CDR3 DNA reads TGCGCCAGCAGCCCCGGCGGGGCGGACACAGATACGCAGTATTTT. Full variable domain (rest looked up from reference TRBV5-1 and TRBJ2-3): KAGVTQTPRYLIKTRGQQVTLSCSPISGHRSVSWYQQTPGQGLQFLFEYFSETQRNKGNFPGRFSGRQFSNSRSEMNVSTLELGDSALYLCASSPGGADTDTQYFGPGTRLTVL.

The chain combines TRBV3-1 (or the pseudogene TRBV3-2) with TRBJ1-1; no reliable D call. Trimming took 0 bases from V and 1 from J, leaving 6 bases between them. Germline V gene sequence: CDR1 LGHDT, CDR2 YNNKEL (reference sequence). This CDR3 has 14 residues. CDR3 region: CASSQDSGNTEAFF. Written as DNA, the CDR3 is TGTGCCAGCAGCCAAGACTCCGGGAACACTGAAGCTTTCTTT.

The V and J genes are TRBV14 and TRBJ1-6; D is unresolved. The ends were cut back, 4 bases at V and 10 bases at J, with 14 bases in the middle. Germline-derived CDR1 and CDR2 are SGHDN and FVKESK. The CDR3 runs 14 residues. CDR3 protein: CASSRNVGSSPLHF. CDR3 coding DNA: TGTGCCAGCAGCCGTAATGTGGGCAGCTCACCCCTCCACTTT. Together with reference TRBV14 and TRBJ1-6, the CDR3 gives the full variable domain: EAGVTQFPSHSVIEKGQTVTLRCDPISGHDNLYWYRRVMGKEIKFLLHFVKESKQDESGMPNNRFLAERTGGTYSTLKVQPAELEDSGVYFCASSRNVGSSPLHFGNGTRLTVT.

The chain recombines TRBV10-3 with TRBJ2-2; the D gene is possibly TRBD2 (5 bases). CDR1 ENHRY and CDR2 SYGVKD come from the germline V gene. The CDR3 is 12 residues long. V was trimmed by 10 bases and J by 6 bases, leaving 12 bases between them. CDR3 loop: CATRVDAGELFF. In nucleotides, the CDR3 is TGTGCCACGCGGGTAGATGCCGGGGAGCTGTTTTTT.

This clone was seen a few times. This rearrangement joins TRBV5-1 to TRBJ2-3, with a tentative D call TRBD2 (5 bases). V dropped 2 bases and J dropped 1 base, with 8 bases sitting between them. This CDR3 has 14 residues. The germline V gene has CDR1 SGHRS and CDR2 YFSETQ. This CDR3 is CASSLPGGTDTQYF. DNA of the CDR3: TGCGCCAGCAGCTTACCCGGGGGCACAGATACGCAGTATTTT.

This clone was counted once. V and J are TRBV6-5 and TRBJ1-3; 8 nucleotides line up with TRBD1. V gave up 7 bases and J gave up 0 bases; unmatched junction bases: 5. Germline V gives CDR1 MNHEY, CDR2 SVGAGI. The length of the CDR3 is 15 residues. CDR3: CASTGQGGSGNTIYF. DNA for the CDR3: TGTGCCAGCACCGGACAGGGAGGCTCTGGAAACACCATATATTTT.

The CDR3 protein is CASSRSDRAAGNTIYF. CDR3 bases: TGCGCCAGCAGCCGTTCCGACAGGGCGGCTGGAAACACCATATATTTT. The chain recombines TRBV4-1 with TRBJ1-3; TRBD1 aligns across 7 bases. Germline CDR1 and CDR2: MGHRA and YSYEKL. The junction had 8 bases not matched to a gene; V was cut back by 4 bases and J by 2 bases. This CDR3 has 16 amino acids.

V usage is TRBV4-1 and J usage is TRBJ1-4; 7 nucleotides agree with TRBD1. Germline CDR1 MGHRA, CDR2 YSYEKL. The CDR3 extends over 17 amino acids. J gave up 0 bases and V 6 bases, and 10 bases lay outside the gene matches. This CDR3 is CASRTGDQTATNEKLFF. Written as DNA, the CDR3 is TGCGCCAGCAGAACAGGGGACCAAACTGCAACTAATGAAAAACTGTTTTTT.

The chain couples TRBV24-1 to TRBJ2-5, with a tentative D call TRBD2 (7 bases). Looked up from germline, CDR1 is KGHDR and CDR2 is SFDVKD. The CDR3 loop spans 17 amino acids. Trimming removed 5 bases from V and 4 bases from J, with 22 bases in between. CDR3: CATSVRGGANEGETQYF. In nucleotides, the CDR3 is TGTGCCACCAGTGTTAGGGGGGGGGCCAACGAAGGAGAGACCCAGTACTTC.

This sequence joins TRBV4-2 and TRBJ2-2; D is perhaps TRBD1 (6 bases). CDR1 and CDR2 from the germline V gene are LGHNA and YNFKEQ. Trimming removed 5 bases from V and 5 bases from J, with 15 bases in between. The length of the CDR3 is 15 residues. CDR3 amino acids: CASSDNRVGTGELFF. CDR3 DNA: TGTGCCAGCAGCGATAACAGGGTCGGAACCGGGGAGCTGTTTTTT.

The CDR3 region has the DNA TGCGCCAGCAGCCCAGGGTTATTTAATGAAAAACTGTTTTTT. Translated, it gives CASSPGLFNEKLFF. The V gene is TRBV5-1, the J gene TRBJ1-4; D may be TRBD1 (5 bases). The CDR3 is made up of 14 amino acids. The germline gives CDR1 SGHRS, CDR2 YFSETQ. Trimming cost V 4 bases and J 4 bases, with 11 bases left between them.

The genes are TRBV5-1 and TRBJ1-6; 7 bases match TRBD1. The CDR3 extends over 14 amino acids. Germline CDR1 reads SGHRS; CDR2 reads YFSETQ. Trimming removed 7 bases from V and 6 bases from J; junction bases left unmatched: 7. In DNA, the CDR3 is TGCGCCAGCGGCAGGGGGGATTTTAATTCACCCCTCCACTTT. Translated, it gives CASGRGDFNSPLHF.

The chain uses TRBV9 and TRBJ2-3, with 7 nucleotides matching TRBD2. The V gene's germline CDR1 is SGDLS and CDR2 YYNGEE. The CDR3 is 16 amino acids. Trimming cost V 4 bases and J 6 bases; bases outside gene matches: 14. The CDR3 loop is CASSPRDLADGDTQYF. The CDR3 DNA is TGTGCCAGCAGCCCCCGGGACCTAGCGGATGGGGATACGCAGTATTTT.

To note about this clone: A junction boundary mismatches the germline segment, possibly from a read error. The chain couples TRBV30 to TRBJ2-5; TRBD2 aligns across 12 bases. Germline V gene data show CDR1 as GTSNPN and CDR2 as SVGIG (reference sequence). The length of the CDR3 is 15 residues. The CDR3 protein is CACSSGLAGQGTQYF. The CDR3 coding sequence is TGTGCCTGCTCTTCCGGACTAGCGGGGCAAGGGACCCAGTACTTC.